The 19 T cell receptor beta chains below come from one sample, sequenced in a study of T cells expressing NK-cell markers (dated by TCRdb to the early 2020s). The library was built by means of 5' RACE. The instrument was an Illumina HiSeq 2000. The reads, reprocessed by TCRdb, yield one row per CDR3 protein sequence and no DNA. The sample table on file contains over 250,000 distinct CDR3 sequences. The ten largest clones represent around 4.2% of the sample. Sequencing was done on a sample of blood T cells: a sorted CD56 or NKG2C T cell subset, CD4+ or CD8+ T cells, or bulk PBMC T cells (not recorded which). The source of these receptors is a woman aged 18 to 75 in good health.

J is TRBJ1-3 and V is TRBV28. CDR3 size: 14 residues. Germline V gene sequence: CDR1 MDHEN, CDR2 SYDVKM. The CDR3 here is CASSLAGSGNTIYF.

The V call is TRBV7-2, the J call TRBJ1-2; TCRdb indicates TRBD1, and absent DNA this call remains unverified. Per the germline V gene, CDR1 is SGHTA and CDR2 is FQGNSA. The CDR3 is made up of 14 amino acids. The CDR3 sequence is CASSPGRGDYGYTF.

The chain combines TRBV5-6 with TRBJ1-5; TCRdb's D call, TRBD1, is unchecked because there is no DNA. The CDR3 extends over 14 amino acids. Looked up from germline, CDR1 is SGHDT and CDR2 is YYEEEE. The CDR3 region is CASSRGQLNQPQHF.

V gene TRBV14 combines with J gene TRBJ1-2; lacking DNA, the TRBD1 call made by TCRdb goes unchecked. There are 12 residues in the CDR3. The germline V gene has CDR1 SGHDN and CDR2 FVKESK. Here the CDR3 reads CASSQDRAGYTF. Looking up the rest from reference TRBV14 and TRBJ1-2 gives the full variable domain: EAGVTQFPSHSVIEKGQTVTLRCDPISGHDNLYWYRRVMGKEIKFLLHFVKESKQDESGMPNNRFLAERTGGTYSTLKVQPAELEDSGVYFCASSQDRAGYTFGSGTRLTVV.

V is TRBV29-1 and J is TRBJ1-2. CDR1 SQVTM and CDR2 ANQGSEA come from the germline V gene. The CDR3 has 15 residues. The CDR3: CSVEDPVGRTYGYTF.

The CDR3 reads CASSPPTGNTEAFF. The chain carries TRBV5-1 and TRBJ1-1; the TCRdb D gene call, TRBD1, has no DNA to confirm it. CDR3 length: 14 residues. Germline values: CDR1 SGHRS, CDR2 YFSETQ. The full variable domain, its missing parts supplied by reference TRBV5-1 and TRBJ1-1, is KAGVTQTPRYLIKTRGQQVTLSCSPISGHRSVSWYQQTPGQGLQFLFEYFSETQRNKGNFPGRFSGRQFSNSRSEMNVSTLELGDSALYLCASSPPTGNTEAFFGQGTRLTVV.

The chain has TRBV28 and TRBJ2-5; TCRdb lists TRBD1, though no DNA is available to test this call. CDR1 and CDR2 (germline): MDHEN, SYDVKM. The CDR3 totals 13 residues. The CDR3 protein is CASSWGRQETQYF. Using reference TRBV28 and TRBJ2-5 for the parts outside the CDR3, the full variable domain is DVKVTQSSRYLVKRTGEKVFLECVQDMDHENMFWYRQDPGLGLRLIYFSYDVKMKEKGDIPEGYSVSREKKERFSLILESASTNQTSMYLCASSWGRQETQYFGPGTRLLVL.

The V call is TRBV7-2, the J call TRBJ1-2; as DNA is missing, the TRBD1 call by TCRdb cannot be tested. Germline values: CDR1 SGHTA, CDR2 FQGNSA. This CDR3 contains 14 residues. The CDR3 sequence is CASSFQSRTYGYTF.

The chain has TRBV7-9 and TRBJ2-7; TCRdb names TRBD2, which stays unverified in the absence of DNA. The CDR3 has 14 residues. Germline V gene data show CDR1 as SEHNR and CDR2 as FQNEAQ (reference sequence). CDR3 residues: CASSLRDSGVKQYF.

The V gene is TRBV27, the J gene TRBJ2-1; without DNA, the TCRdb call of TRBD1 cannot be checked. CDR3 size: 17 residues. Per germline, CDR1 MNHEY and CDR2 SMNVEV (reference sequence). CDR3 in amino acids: CASRGQGAYRAYNEQFF.

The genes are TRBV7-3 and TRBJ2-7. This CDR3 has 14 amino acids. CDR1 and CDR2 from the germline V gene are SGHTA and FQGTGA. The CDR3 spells CASSPNRQPYEQYF.

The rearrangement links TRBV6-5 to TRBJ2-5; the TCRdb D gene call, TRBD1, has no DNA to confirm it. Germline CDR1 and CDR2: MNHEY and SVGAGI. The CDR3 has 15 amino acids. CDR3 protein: CASSYLGTGGATQYF.

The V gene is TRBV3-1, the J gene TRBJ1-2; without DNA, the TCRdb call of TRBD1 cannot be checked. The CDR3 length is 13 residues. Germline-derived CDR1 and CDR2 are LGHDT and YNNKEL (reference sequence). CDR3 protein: CASSQEWGNGYTF. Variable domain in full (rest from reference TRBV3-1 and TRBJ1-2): DTAVSQTPKYLVTQMGNDKSIKCEQNLGHDTMYWYKQDSKKFLKIMFSYNNKELIINETVPNRFSPKSPDKAHLNLHINSLELGDSAVYFCASSQEWGNGYTFGSGTRLTVV.

The CDR3 protein is CAIATPTGQETQYF. The rearrangement joins TRBV10-3 to TRBJ2-5; TCRdb proposes TRBD1, but this gene call is untestable without DNA. Germline lookup yields CDR1 ENHRY and CDR2 SYGVKD. The CDR3 consists of 14 residues.

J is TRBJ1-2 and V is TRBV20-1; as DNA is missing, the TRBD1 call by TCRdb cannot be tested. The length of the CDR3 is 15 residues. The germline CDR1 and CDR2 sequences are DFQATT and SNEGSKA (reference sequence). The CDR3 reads CSARTRDREGNGYTF.

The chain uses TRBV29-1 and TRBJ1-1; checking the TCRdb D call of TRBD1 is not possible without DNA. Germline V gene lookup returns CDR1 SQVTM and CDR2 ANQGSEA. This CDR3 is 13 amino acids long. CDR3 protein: CSAYPGQGTEAFF.

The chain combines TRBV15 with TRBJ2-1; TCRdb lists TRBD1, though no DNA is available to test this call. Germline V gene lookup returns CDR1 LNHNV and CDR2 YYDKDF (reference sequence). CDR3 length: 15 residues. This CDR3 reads CATSRAGTGPNEQFF.

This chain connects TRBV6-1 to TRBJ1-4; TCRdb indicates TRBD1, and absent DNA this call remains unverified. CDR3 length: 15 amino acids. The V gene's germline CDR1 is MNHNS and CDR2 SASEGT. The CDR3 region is CASSTGQARAEKLFF.

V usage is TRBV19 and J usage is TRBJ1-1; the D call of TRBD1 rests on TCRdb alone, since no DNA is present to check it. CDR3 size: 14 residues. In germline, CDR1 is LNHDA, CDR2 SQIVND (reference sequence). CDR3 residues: CASSIPGTNTEAFF.